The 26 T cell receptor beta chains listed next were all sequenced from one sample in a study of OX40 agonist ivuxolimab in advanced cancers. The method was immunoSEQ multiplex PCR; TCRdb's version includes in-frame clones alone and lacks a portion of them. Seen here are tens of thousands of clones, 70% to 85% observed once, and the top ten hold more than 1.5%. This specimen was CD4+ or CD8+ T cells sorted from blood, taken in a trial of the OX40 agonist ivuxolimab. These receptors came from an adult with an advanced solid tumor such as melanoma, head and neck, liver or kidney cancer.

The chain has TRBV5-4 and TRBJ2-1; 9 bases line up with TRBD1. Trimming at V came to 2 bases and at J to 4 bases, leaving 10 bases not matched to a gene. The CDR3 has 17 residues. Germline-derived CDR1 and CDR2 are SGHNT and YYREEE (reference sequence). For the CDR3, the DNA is TGTGCCAGCAGCTTTTTGGGAAAAGGGACAGGGTACAATGAGCAGTTCTTC. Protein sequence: CASSFLGKGTGYNEQFF.

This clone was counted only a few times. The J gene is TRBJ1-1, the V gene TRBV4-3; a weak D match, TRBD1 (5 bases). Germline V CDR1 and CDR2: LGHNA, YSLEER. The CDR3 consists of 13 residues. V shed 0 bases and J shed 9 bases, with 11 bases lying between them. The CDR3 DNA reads TGCGCCAGCAGCCAAGATGATGAGGGGCAAGCTTTCTTT. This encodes CASSQDDEGQAFF.

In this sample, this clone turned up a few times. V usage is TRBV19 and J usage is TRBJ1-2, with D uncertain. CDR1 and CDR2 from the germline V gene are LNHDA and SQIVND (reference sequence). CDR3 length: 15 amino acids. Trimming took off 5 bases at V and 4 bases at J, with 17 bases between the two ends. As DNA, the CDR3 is TGTGCCAGTAGTGAAGGCGGCGTGGATCTCTATGGCTACACCTTC. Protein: CASSEGGVDLYGYTF.

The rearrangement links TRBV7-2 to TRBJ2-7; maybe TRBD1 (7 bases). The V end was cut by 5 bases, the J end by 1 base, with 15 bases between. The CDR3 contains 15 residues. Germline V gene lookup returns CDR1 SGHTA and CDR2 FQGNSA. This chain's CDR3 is CASSRQGGLSYEQYF. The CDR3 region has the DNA TGTGCCAGCAGCCGTCAGGGGGGTCTGTCCTACGAGCAGTACTTC.

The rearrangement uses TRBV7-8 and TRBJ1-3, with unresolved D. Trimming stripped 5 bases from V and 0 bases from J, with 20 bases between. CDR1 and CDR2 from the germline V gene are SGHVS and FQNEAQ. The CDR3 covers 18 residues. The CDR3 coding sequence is TGTGCCAGCAGCCCCAGGCAAGGAACGGTTAGCTCTGGAAACACCATATATTTT. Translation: CASSPRQGTVSSGNTIYF.

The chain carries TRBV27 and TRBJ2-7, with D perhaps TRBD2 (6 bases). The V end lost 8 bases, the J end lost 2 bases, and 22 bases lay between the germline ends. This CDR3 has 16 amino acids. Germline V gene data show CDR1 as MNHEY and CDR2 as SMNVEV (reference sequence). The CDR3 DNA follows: TGTGCCAGCGAACCCTCGGGTCGGGGGAAGACCTACGAGCAGTACTTC. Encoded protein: CASEPSGRGKTYEQYF.

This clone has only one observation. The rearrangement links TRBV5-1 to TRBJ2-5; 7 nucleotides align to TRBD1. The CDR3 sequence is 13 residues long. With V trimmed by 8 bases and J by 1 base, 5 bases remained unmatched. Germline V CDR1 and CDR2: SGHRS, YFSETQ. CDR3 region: CASSRQGQETQYF. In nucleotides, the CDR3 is TGCGCCAGTAGTAGACAGGGCCAAGAGACCCAGTACTTC.

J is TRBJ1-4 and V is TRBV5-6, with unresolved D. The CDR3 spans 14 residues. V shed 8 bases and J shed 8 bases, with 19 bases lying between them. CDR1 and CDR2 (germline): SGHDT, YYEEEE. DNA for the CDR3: TGTGCCAGTAAAAAGACCCTTAAGGGCGAAAAACTGTTTTTT. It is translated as CASKKTLKGEKLFF.

Written as DNA, the CDR3 is TGTGCCAGCAGCTTAGCCGGGACTACCTCCAATGAGCAGTTCTTC. Translating it yields CASSLAGTTSNEQFF. This chain links TRBV7-9 with TRBJ2-1, with 7 nucleotides matching TRBD2. V lost 0 bases and J lost 6; bases outside the gene matches: 5. CDR3 length: 15 residues. CDR1 and CDR2 (germline): SEHNR, FQNEAQ (reference sequence).

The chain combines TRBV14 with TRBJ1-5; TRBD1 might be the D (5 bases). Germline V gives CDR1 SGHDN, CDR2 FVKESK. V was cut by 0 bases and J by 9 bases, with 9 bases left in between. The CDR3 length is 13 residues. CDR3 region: CASSQDRGTPQHF. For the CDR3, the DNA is TGTGCCAGCAGCCAAGATCGAGGGACGCCCCAGCATTTT. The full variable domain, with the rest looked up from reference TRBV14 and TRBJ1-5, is EAGVTQFPSHSVIEKGQTVTLRCDPISGHDNLYWYRRVMGKEIKFLLHFVKESKQDESGMPNNRFLAERTGGTYSTLKVQPAELEDSGVYFCASSQDRGTPQHFGDGTRLSIL.

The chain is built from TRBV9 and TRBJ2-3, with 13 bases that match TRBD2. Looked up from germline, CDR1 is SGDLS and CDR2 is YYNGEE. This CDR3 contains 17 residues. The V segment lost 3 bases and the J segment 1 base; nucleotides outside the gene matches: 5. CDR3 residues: CASSGTSGGPRTDTQYF. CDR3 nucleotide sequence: TGTGCCAGCAGCGGGACTAGCGGGGGCCCCCGCACAGATACGCAGTATTTT. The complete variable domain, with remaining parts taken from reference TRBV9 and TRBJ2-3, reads DSGVTQTPKHLITATGQRVTLRCSPRSGDLSVYWYQQSLDQGLQFLIQYYNGEERAKGNILERFSAQQFPDLHSELNLSSLELGDSALYFCASSGTSGGPRTDTQYFGPGTRLTVL.

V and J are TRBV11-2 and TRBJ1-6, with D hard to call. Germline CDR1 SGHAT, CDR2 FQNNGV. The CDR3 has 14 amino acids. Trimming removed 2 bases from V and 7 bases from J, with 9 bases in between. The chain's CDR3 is CASSLYGLNSPLHF. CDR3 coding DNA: TGTGCCAGCAGCTTATACGGCCTAAATTCACCCCTCCACTTT.

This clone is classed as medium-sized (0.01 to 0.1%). The CDR3 reads CAWASGNSNQPQHF. The CDR3 bases are TGTGCCTGGGCTAGCGGGAATAGCAATCAGCCCCAGCATTTT. The rearrangement links TRBV30 to TRBJ1-5; no definite D call. The CDR3 is 14 amino acids. The V and J ends lost 5 bases and 0 bases respectively, with 11 bases between them. Germline CDR1 reads GTSNPN; CDR2 reads SVGIG (reference sequence).

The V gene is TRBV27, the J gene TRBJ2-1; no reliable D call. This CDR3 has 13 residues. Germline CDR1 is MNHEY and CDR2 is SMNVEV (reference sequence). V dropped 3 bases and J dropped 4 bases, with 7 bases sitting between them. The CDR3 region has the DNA TGTGCCAGCAGTTTCCAGATTTACAATGAGCAGTTCTTC. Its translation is CASSFQIYNEQFF.

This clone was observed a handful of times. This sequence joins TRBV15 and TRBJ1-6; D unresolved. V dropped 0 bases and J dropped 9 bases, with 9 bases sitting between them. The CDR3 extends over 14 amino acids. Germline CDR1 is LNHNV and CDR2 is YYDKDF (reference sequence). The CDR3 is CATSRDQRGSPLHF. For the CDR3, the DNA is TGTGCCACCAGCAGAGATCAAAGAGGTTCACCCCTCCACTTT. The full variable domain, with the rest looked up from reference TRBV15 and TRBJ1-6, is DAMVIQNPRYQVTQFGKPVTLSCSQTLNHNVMYWYQQKSSQAPKLLFHYYDKDFNNEADTPDNFQSRRPNTSFCFLDIRSPGLGDTAMYLCATSRDQRGSPLHFGNGTRLTVT.

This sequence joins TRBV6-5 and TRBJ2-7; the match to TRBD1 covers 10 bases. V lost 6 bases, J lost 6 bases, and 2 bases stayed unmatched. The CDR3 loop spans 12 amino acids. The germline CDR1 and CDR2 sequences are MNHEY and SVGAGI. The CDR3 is CASSRDRGEQYF. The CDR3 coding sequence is TGTGCCAGCAGCCGGGACAGGGGCGAGCAGTACTTC.

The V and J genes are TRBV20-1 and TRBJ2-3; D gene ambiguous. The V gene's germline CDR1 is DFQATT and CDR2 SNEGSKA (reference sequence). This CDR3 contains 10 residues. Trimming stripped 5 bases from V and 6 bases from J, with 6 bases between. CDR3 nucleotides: TGCAGTGCTGCCGGGGATACGCAGTATTTT. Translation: CSAAGDTQYF.

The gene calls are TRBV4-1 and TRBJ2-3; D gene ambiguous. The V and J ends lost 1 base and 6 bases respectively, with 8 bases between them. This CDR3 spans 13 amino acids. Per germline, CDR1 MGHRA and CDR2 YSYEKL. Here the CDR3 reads CASSQAGADTQYF. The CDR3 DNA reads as TGCGCCAGCAGCCAAGCCGGAGCGGATACGCAGTATTTT.

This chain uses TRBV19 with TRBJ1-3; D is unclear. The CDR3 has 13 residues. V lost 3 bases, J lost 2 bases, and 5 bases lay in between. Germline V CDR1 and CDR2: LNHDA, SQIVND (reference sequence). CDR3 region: CASSIGTGNTIYF. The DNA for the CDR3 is TGTGCCAGTAGTATTGGAACTGGAAACACCATATATTTT.

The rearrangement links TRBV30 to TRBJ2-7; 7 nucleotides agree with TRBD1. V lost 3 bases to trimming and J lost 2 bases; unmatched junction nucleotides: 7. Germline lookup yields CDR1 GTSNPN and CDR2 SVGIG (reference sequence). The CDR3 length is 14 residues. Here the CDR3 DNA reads TGTGCCTGGAGGGTCAAGGGGGCACCCTACGAGCAGTACTTC. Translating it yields CAWRVKGAPYEQYF.

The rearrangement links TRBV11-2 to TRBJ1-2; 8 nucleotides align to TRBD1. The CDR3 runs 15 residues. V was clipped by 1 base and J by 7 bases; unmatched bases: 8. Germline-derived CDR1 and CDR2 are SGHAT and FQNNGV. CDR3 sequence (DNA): TGTGCCAGCAGCTTAGCCCAGGGGGCTTCGGGTGGCTACACCTTC. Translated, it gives CASSLAQGASGGYTF.

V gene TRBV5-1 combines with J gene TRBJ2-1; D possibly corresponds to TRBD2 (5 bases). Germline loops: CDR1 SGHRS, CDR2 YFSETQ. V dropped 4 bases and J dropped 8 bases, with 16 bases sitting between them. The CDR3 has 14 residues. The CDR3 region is CASSPSGEGYEQFF. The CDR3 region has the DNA TGCGCCAGCAGCCCCTCGGGCGAGGGCTATGAGCAGTTCTTC.

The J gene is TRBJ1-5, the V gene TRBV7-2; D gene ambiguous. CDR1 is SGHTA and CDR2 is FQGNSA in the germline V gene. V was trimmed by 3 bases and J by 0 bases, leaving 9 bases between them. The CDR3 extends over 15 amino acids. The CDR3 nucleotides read TGTGCCAGCAGCTTGACCCAATATAGCAATCAGCCCCAGCATTTT. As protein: CASSLTQYSNQPQHF.

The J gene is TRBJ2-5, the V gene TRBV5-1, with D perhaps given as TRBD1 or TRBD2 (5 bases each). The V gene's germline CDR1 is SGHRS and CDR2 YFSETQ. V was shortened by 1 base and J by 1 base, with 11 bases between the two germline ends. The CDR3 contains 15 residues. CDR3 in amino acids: CASSLSGARQETQYF. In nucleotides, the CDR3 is TGCGCCAGCAGCTTGTCCGGGGCCCGCCAAGAGACCCAGTACTTC.

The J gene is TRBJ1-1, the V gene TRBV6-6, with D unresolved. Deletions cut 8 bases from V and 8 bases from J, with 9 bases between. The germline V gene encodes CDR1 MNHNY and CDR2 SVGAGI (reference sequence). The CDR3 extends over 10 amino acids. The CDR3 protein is CASGSKEAFF. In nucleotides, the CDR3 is TGTGCCAGCGGGTCAAAAGAAGCTTTCTTT.

The CDR3 DNA follows: TGTGCCAGCAGCTTTTCTACTGGAAACACCATATATTTT. Encoded protein: CASSFSTGNTIYF. The V and J genes are TRBV7-8 and TRBJ1-3; D is ambiguous. V was trimmed by 3 bases and J by 2 bases, leaving 5 bases between them. CDR3 length: 13 amino acids. Germline CDR1 reads SGHVS; CDR2 reads FQNEAQ. The full variable domain, in which reference TRBV7-8 and TRBJ1-3 provide the parts outside the CDR3, is GAGVSQSPRYKVAKRGQDVALRCDPISGHVSLFWYQQALGQGPEFLTYFQNEAQLDKSGLPSDRFFAERPEGSVSTLKIQRTQQEDSAVYLCASSFSTGNTIYFGEGSWLTVV.